This section outlines one T cell receptor (beta chain) sequence together with its context. The antigen is undetermined. This sample was taken from a study of T cell responses to AZD1222 COVID-19 vaccine. Broader study findings: Unmutated variant regions are reportedly the target of nearly half of TCRs that are spike-specific.

The protocol was immunoSEQ multiplex PCR, while the TCRdb copy is restricted to in-frame clones and leaves out a portion. This sample has 110,000 or so clones, with about 82% found just once. V was pared by 5 bases and J by 4 bases, with 17 bases between. The CDR3 has 14 residues. The germline V gene encodes CDR1 SQVTM and CDR2 ANQGSEA. The receptor's source is an adult who received the AZD1222 COVID-19 vaccine. The V gene is TRBV29-1, the J gene TRBJ1-2; D remains unclear. The sequencing here drew on peripheral blood, taken 28 days after the second AZD1222 dose. The CDR3 coding sequence is TGCAGCGTTTATGGGGAGGGAATGGCCTATGGCTACACCTTC. Protein: CSVYGEGMAYGYTF.